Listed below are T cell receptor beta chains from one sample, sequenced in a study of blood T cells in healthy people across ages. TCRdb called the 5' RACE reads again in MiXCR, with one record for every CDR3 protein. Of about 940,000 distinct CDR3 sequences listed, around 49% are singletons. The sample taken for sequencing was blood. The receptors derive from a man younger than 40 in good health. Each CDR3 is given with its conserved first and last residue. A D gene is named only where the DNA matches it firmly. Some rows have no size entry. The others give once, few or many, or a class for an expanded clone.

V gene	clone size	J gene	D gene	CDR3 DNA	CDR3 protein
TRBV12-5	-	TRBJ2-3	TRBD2	TGTGCTAGTGGTTTGAACCCGCGGGGGGGTCCTAGTACGCAGTATTTT	CASGLNPRGGPSTQYF
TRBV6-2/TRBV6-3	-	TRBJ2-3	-	TGTGCCAGCAGTTACCCAGGGAGGAGGCACACAGATACGCAGTATTTT	CASSYPGRRHTDTQYF
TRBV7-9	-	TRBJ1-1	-	TGTGCCAGCAGCTTAGATAGCGGGGAGACGACTGAAGCTTTCTTT	CASSLDSGETTEAFF
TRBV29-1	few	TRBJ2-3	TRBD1	TGCAGCGTTCCTCGGGCCAGGGGGACAGATACGCAGTATTTT	CSVPRARGTDTQYF
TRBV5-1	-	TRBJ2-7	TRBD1	TGCGCCAGCAGCTTGGCGGGACAGGGGATTGTCGACGAGCAGTACTTC	CASSLAGQGIVDEQYF
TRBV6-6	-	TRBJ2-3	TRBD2	TGTGCCAACAGTTCCCGACTAGCGGGGGGAAGGGGTACAGATACGCAGTATTTT	CANSSRLAGGRGTDTQYF
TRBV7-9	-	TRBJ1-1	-	TGTGCCAGCAGCTTACCGGGTGAAGCTTTCTTT	CASSLPGEAFF
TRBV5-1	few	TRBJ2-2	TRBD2	TGCGCCAGCAGCTTCAGCGGGACGAACACCGGGGAGCTGTTTTTT	CASSFSGTNTGELFF
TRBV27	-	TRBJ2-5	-	TGTGCCAGCAGTCAGACTAGCCAAGAGACCCAGTACTTC	CASSQTSQETQYF
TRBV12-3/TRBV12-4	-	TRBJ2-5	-	TGTGCCAGCAGTTTAAGTTTTAGAGAATACCAAGAGACCCAGTACTTC	CASSLSFREYQETQYF